The 27 T cell receptor beta chains given below trace back to one sample, sequenced in a study of identical twins. TCRdb itself ran the 5' RACE reads through MiXCR, one entry per CDR3 protein. The sample carries about 250,000 distinct CDR3 sequences, approximately 7.9% recorded once. This same sample was also taken into another study, of yellow fever vaccine responses in identical twins.

The specimen was CD8+ T cells sorted from blood. These receptors were obtained from a woman aged 18-30 years in good health.

This clonotype occurred many times. The chain joins TRBV10-2 to TRBJ2-3, with 7 nucleotides matching TRBD2. In germline, CDR1 is WSHSY, CDR2 SAAADI. The CDR3 contains 16 residues. Germline trimming cut 5 bases from V and 5 bases from J; bases unmatched to any gene: 13. The CDR3 DNA reads TGCGCCAGCAGTAGCAGACTAGCATCCACACAAGATACGCAGTATTTT. It translates to CASSSRLASTQDTQYF.

This clonotype appeared many times. The rearrangement links TRBV9 to TRBJ1-1; D uncertain. V lost 5 bases to trimming and J lost 2 bases, with 10 bases between them. Germline loops: CDR1 SGDLS, CDR2 YYNGEE. The length of the CDR3 is 13 residues. Written as DNA, the CDR3 is TGTGCCAGCAGTCCTGGAGGTAACACTGAAGCTTTCTTT. Translation: CASSPGGNTEAFF.

There are many counts of this clonotype. V usage is TRBV29-1 and J usage is TRBJ1-1; possible D gene TRBD1, 5 bases. This CDR3 spans 13 amino acids. The germline V and J ends were trimmed by 7 bases and 4 bases, with 16 bases remaining between them. The germline V gene has CDR1 SQVTM and CDR2 ANQGSEA. The CDR3 sequence: CSAEEGWGTEAFF. CDR3 nucleotides: TGCAGCGCCGAGGAGGGGTGGGGCACTGAAGCTTTCTTT.

The V call is TRBV29-1, the J call TRBJ1-2; no reliable D call. CDR3 length: 13 amino acids. Germline loops: CDR1 SQVTM, CDR2 ANQGSEA. V was cut by 3 bases and J by 0 bases, with 8 bases left in between. DNA of the CDR3: TGCAGCGTTGACGACGGTTCTAACTATGGCTACACCTTC. Translating gives CSVDDGSNYGYTF.

This clonotype was seen more than once but under ten times. The rearrangement joins TRBV4-1 to TRBJ1-5; D call uncertain. In germline, CDR1 is MGHRA, CDR2 YSYEKL. With 4 bases removed from V and 7 bases from J, the gap between germline ends came to 23 bases. The CDR3 spans 17 residues. CDR3 residues: CASSRNPPGKLDQPQHF. DNA for the CDR3: TGCGCCAGCAGCCGGAACCCTCCCGGGAAGCTAGACCAGCCCCAGCATTTT.

This clonotype was observed a few times. This chain links TRBV28 with TRBJ1-5; 9 positions agree with TRBD1. The J segment lost 3 bases and the V segment lost 5 bases, leaving 8 bases of the junction unmatched. The CDR3 covers 16 residues. CDR1 and CDR2 from the germline V gene are MDHEN and SYDVKM. The CDR3 is CASSATGTGINQPQHF. In nucleotides, the CDR3 is TGTGCCAGCAGTGCAACCGGGACAGGGATCAATCAGCCCCAGCATTTT.

This clonotype was picked up a small number of times. V usage is TRBV6-4 and J usage is TRBJ2-7, with a tentative D call TRBD2 (5 bases). The CDR3 is made up of 12 amino acids. Germline V lookup: CDR1 MRHNA, CDR2 SNTAGT. Deletions cut 2 bases from V and 3 bases from J, with 5 bases between. CDR3 amino acids: CASSDGLYEQYV. DNA of the CDR3: TGTGCCAGCAGTGACGGACTCTACGAGCAGTACGTC.

This clonotype showed up many times. The chain uses TRBV25-1 and TRBJ2-5, with 7 positions matching TRBD2. Per germline, CDR1 MGHDK and CDR2 SYGVNS. Trimming at V came to 2 bases and at J to 4 bases, leaving 1 base not matched to a gene. The CDR3 consists of 13 residues. The CDR3 DNA reads TGTGCCAGCAGTGAAGGGGGGGGAGAGACCCAGTACTTC. It is translated as CASSEGGGETQYF.

This clonotype was counted between two and nine times. V usage is TRBV20-1 and J usage is TRBJ2-1; 12 nucleotides match TRBD2. V lost 6 bases to trimming and J lost 6 bases; unmatched junction nucleotides: 12. The CDR3 sequence is 16 residues long. Germline values: CDR1 DFQATT, CDR2 SNEGSKA (reference sequence). CDR3 nucleotides: TGCAGTGCCGTCCCCCTAGCGGGAGGGCACTCCAATGAGCAGTTCTTC. It translates to CSAVPLAGGHSNEQFF.

V and J are TRBV13 and TRBJ2-7, with D perhaps matching TRBD2 (5 bases). This CDR3 spans 15 amino acids. Trimming took 3 bases from V and 2 from J, leaving 14 bases between them. Germline CDR1 reads PRHDT; CDR2 reads FYEKMQ (reference sequence). The CDR3 spells CASSFPPAGAYEQYF. CDR3 nucleotides: TGTGCCAGCAGCTTCCCTCCCGCGGGCGCCTACGAGCAGTACTTC.

The chain recombines TRBV28 with TRBJ2-1; D perhaps matches TRBD2 (6 bases). The CDR3 is made up of 13 amino acids. The germline V gene has CDR1 MDHEN and CDR2 SYDVKM. V lost 9 bases and J lost 3, with 12 bases in between. The CDR3 nucleotides are TGTGCCAGTGGAGGGCTAATCTACAATGAGCAGTTCTTC. Translated, it gives CASGGLIYNEQFF.

The table lists this clonotype with many counts. The junction and the germline gene differ at one end; a read error may be behind it. This rearrangement joins TRBV20-1 to TRBJ2-3, with TRBD1 as a possible D gene (5 bases). CDR1 DFQATT and CDR2 SNEGSKA come from the germline V gene (reference sequence). This CDR3 is 13 amino acids long. As DNA, the CDR3 is TGTACCACATACAGGCCCCGCACAGATACGCAGTATTTT. Translation: CTTYRPRTDTQYF.

This clonotype turned up a few times. The DNA of the CDR3 is TGTGCCAGCAGCTTAGCGGCAGGGGGCCACGAGCAGTACGTC. Translating gives CASSLAAGGHEQYV. J is TRBJ2-7 and V is TRBV7-6; 8 bases line up with TRBD1. The germline V gene encodes CDR1 SGHVS and CDR2 FNYEAQ. The CDR3 is 14 residues long. The J segment lost 5 bases and the V segment lost 0 bases, leaving 3 bases of the junction unmatched.

This chain links TRBV27 with TRBJ2-1; D may be TRBD1 or TRBD2 (6 bases each). CDR1 and CDR2 (germline): MNHEY, SMNVEV (reference sequence). Trimming left V 6 bases short and J 2 bases short, with 11 bases between. The CDR3 has 14 amino acids. CDR3 coding DNA: TGTGCCAGCAGAAACGGGGGCCCCTACAATGAGCAGTTCTTC. Translated, it gives CASRNGGPYNEQFF.

This clonotype has a handful of counts. The chain combines TRBV7-9 with TRBJ2-3; D is perhaps TRBD1 (6 bases). Trimming pared 4 bases from V and 0 bases from J, leaving 14 bases between. The CDR3 totals 16 residues. The V gene's germline CDR1 is SEHNR and CDR2 FQNEAQ (reference sequence). CDR3 region: CASSSGTWASTDTQYF. CDR3 coding DNA: TGTGCCAGCAGCTCCGGGACATGGGCGAGCACAGATACGCAGTATTTT.

This clonotype was picked up a small number of times. The chain joins TRBV11-2 to TRBJ2-3; TRBD1 agrees at 12 bases. This CDR3 has 18 amino acids. Germline CDR1 is SGHAT and CDR2 is FQNNGV. Trimming cost V 5 bases and J 0 bases; bases outside gene matches: 9. The CDR3 region is CASSGWGQGAPSTDTQYF. DNA for the CDR3: TGTGCCAGCAGCGGGTGGGGACAGGGGGCCCCTAGCACAGATACGCAGTATTTT. The full variable domain, completed using reference TRBV11-2 and TRBJ2-3, is EAGVAQSPRYKIIEKRQSVAFWCNPISGHATLYWYQQILGQGPKLLIQFQNNGVVDDSQLPKDRFSAERLKGVDSTLKIQPAKLEDSAVYLCASSGWGQGAPSTDTQYFGPGTRLTVL.

The rearrangement uses TRBV29-1 and TRBJ1-3, with D unclear. Trimming left V 5 bases short and J 4 bases short, with 6 bases between. There are 11 residues in the CDR3. CDR1 is SQVTM and CDR2 is ANQGSEA in the germline V gene. For the CDR3, the DNA is TGCAGCGTTCCCGACGGAAACACCATATATTTT. Translation gives CSVPDGNTIYF.

This clonotype was counted only a few times. The chain is built from TRBV7-2 and TRBJ2-6; unclear D gene. CDR1 is SGHTA and CDR2 is FQGNSA in the germline V gene. Trimming removed 0 bases from V and 0 bases from J, with 3 bases in between. The CDR3 sequence is 15 residues long. CDR3 amino acids: CASSLASSGANVLTF. The CDR3 DNA reads as TGTGCCAGCAGCTTAGCGTCCTCTGGGGCCAACGTCCTGACTTTC.

In its sample, this clonotype was seen a few times. The genes are TRBV27 and TRBJ2-5; D is perhaps TRBD2 (6 bases). The CDR3 spans 14 residues. V gave up 5 bases and J gave up 2 bases, with 12 bases separating them. The germline CDR1 and CDR2 sequences are MNHEY and SMNVEV (reference sequence). The DNA of the CDR3 is TGTGCCAGCAGTCCGGGACGGGGGCAAGAGACCCAGTACTTC. Protein product: CASSPGRGQETQYF.

This chain uses TRBV29-1 with TRBJ1-1; D uncertain. The germline V and J ends were trimmed by 0 bases and 6 bases, with 11 bases remaining between them. In germline, CDR1 is SQVTM, CDR2 ANQGSEA. The length of the CDR3 is 13 residues. Written as DNA, the CDR3 is TGCAGCGTTGAAGATGCTGGTAGCCCTGAAGCTTTCTTT. Translating it yields CSVEDAGSPEAFF.

In this sample, this clonotype turned up many times. The chain has TRBV7-9 and TRBJ1-1, with TRBD1 as a possible D gene (6 bases). Trimming shortened V by 0 bases and J by 5 bases, and 13 bases separated the two germline ends. This CDR3 has 15 residues. Germline V gene lookup returns CDR1 SEHNR and CDR2 FQNEAQ (reference sequence). The CDR3 is CASSLASGGGTEAFF. CDR3 bases: TGTGCCAGCAGCTTAGCTTCGGGAGGGGGGACTGAAGCTTTCTTT.

V gene TRBV2 combines with J gene TRBJ2-1; 11 bases are shared with TRBD1. The trim removed 3 bases at V and 7 bases at J, leaving 5 bases unmatched. CDR3 length: 15 amino acids. Germline values: CDR1 SNHLY, CDR2 FYNNEI. CDR3 loop: CASSDGQGARNEQFF. The CDR3 region has the DNA TGTGCCAGCAGTGACGGACAGGGGGCGCGTAATGAGCAGTTCTTC.

V usage is TRBV11-2 and J usage is TRBJ1-2; 7 bases agree with TRBD1. Germline V gene lookup returns CDR1 SGHAT and CDR2 FQNNGV. This CDR3 is built from 14 residues. Trimming took 1 base from V and 6 from J; bases not matched to a gene: 5. Here the CDR3 DNA reads TGTGCCAGCAGCTTAGGACAGGGTACGAATGGCTACACCTTC. As protein: CASSLGQGTNGYTF.

This clonotype has ten or more counts. The CDR3 reads CASSLVQGASYGYTF. The CDR3 region has the DNA TGCGCCAGCAGCTTGGTACAGGGGGCCTCCTATGGCTACACCTTC. V gene TRBV5-1 combines with J gene TRBJ1-2; 9 bases line up with TRBD1. The V segment lost 0 bases and the J segment 4 bases; nucleotides outside the gene matches: 4. CDR3 size: 15 residues. CDR1 is SGHRS and CDR2 is YFSETQ in the germline V gene.

This clonotype showed up many times. V is TRBV6-5 and J is TRBJ1-2; D perhaps matches TRBD1 (6 bases). V lost 2 bases, J lost 5 bases, and 12 bases lay in between. This CDR3 spans 14 amino acids. The germline gives CDR1 MNHEY, CDR2 SVGAGI. This CDR3 is CASSYMGGGYGYTF. The DNA of the CDR3 is TGTGCCAGCAGTTACATGGGGGGCGGATATGGCTACACCTTC.

The chain recombines TRBV7-9 with TRBJ1-1; D is uncertain. Germline CDR1 is SEHNR and CDR2 is FQNEAQ (reference sequence). CDR3 length equals 13 residues. The V gene lost 2 bases and the J gene lost 8 bases, with 12 bases spanning the gap. Here the CDR3 reads CASSLPFEPEAFF. The CDR3 DNA follows: TGTGCCAGCAGCTTACCCTTTGAGCCCGAAGCTTTCTTT. The full variable domain, its missing parts supplied by reference TRBV7-9 and TRBJ1-1, is DTGVSQNPRHKITKRGQNVTFRCDPISEHNRLYWYRQTLGQGPEFLTYFQNEAQLEKSRLLSDRFSAERPKGSFSTLEIQRTEQGDSAMYLCASSLPFEPEAFFGQGTRLTVV.

This rearrangement joins TRBV15 to TRBJ2-1; 8 bases fit TRBD1. The CDR3 length is 17 residues. The ends lost 0 bases at V and 8 bases at J; junction bases unmatched: 12. Germline V gives CDR1 LNHNV, CDR2 YYDKDF (reference sequence). The DNA of the CDR3 is TGTGCCACCAGCAGAGAGGGTCCCAGGGGGCGTATAGATGAGCAGTTCTTC. This encodes CATSREGPRGRIDEQFF.